These 2 T cell receptor beta chains were all obtained from the same sample, sequenced in a study of control samples from healthy donors and cancer patients. Data came from immunoSEQ multiplex PCR; TCRdb stores just in-frame clones and leaves some out. The sample yields about 94,000 clones, about nine tenths seen once. The specimen was blood. The receptors stem from a woman younger than 35 in good health.

The V call is TRBV9, the J call TRBJ1-5; D is unresolved. The CDR3 totals 15 residues. The V gene's germline CDR1 is SGDLS and CDR2 YYNGEE. Trimming cost V 4 bases and J 1 base, with 12 bases left between them. In DNA form, the CDR3 reads TGTGCCAGCAGCCCCAGTAGTGACAGCAATCAGCCCCAGCATTTT. It is translated as CASSPSSDSNQPQHF.

This clone showed up just once. The chain is built from TRBV6-5 and TRBJ1-2; maybe TRBD1 (6 bases). With 6 bases removed from V and 7 bases from J, the gap between germline ends came to 18 bases. Germline V gene lookup returns CDR1 MNHEY and CDR2 SVGAGI. The CDR3 has 14 amino acids. The CDR3 coding sequence is TGTGCCAGCAGCATGGGGAGAACAGGGTTTGGCTACACCTTC. Its protein is CASSMGRTGFGYTF.